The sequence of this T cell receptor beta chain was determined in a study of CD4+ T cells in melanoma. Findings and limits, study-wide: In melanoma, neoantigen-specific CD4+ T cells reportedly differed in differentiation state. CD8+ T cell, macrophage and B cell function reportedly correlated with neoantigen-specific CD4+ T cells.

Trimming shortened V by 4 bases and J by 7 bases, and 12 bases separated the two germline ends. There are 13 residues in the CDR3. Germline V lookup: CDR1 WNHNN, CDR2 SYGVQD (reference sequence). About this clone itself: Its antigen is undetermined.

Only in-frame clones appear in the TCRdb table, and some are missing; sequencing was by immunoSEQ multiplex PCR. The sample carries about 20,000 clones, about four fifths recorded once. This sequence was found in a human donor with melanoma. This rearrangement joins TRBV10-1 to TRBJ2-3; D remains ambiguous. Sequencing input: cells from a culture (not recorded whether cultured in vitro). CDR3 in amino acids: CASSAVGRNTQYF. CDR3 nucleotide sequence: TGCGCCAGCAGTGCCGTGGGAAGGAATACGCAGTATTTT.